These 4 T cell receptor beta chains were all obtained from the same sample, sequenced in a study of cytomegalovirus exposure and HLA in healthy donors. 13 Jbeta primers and 60 Vbeta primers were used for the PCR. Method: immunoSEQ multiplex PCR; TCRdb's copy keeps in-frame clones and lacks some. The sample lists about 130,000 clones, about 66% occurring once. Sequencing input: PBMCs. These receptors all come from a human donor in good health.

This chain links TRBV5-1 with TRBJ2-7; possibly TRBD2 for D (6 bases). With 7 bases removed from V and 7 bases from J, the gap between germline ends came to 21 bases. Germline CDR1 reads SGHRS; CDR2 reads YFSETQ. The length of the CDR3 is 14 residues. This CDR3 reads CASSVRDFRSEQYF. The CDR3 DNA is TGCGCCAGCTCCGTTCGGGACTTCCGGTCGGAGCAGTACTTC.

The chain employs TRBV5-4 and TRBJ2-2; 7 bases fit TRBD2. The trim removed 4 bases at V and 3 bases at J, leaving 0 bases unmatched. Germline V gene lookup returns CDR1 SGHNT and CDR2 YYREEE (reference sequence). CDR3 length: 13 residues. The CDR3: CASSRGDTGELFF. The DNA of the CDR3 is TGTGCCAGCAGCCGGGGGGACACCGGGGAGCTGTTTTTT. Using reference TRBV5-4 and TRBJ2-2 for the parts outside the CDR3, the full variable domain is ETGVTQSPTHLIKTRGQQVTLRCSSQSGHNTVSWYQQALGQGPQFIFQYYREEENGRGNFPPRFSGLQFPNYSSELNVNALELDDSALYLCASSRGDTGELFFGEGSRLTVL.

The V and J genes are TRBV18 and TRBJ2-2; 16 bases line up with TRBD2. J gave up 4 bases and V 3 bases, and 2 bases lay outside the gene matches. This CDR3 spans 17 amino acids. Germline loops: CDR1 KGHSH, CDR2 LQKENI. The CDR3 DNA follows: TGTGCCAGCTCACCGGGACTAGCGGGAGGGCCCACCGGGGAGCTGTTTTTT. Protein sequence: CASSPGLAGGPTGELFF.

The chain combines TRBV19 with TRBJ2-7, with 10 nucleotides matching TRBD2. The CDR3 is 19 amino acids. Trimming at V came to 6 bases and at J to 0 bases, leaving 17 bases not matched to a gene. Germline lookup yields CDR1 LNHDA and CDR2 SQIVND (reference sequence). CDR3 amino acids: CASSSLAGGPEPSSYEQYF. CDR3 sequence (DNA): TGTGCCAGTAGCTCATTAGCGGGAGGCCCCGAACCCTCCTCCTACGAGCAGTACTTC.